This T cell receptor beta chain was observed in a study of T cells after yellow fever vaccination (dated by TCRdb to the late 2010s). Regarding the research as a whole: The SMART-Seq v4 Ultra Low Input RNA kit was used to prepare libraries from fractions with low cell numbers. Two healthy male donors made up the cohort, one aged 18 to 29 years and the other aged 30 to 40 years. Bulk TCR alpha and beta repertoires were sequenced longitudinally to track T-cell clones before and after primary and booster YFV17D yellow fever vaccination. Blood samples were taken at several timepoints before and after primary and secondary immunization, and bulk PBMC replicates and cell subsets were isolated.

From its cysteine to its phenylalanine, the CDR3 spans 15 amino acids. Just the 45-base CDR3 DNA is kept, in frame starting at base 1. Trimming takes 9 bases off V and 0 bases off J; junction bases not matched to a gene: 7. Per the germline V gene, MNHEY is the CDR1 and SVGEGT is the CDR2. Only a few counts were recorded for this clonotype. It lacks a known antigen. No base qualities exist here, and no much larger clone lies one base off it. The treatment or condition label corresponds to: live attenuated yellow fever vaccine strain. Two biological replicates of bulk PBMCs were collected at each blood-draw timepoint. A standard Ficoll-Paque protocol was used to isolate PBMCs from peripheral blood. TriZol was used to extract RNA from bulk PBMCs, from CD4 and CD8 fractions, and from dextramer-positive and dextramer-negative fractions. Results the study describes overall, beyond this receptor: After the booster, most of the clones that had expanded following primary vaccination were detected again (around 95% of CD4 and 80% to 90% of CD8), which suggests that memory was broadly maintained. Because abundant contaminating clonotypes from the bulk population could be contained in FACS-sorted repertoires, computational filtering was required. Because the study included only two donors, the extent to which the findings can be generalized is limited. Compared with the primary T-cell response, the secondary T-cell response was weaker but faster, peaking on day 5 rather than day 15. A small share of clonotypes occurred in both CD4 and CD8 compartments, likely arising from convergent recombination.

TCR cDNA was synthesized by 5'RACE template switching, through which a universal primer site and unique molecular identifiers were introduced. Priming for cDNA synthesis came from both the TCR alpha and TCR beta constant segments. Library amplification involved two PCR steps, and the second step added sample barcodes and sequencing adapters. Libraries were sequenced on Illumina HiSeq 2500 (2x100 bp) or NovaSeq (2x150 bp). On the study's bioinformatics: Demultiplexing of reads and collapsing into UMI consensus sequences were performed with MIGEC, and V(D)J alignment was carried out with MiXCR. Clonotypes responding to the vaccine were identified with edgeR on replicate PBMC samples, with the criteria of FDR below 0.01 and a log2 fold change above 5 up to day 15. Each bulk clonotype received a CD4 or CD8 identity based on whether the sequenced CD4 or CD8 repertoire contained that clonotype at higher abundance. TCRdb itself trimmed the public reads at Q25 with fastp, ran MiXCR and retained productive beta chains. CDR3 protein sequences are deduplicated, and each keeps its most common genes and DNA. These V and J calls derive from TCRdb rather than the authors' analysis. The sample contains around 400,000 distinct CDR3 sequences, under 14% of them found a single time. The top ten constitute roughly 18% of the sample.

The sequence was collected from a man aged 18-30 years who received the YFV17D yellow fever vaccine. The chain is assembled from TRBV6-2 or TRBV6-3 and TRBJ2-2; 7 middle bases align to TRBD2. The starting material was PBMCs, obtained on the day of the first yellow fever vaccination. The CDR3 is CASTQAGANTGELFF. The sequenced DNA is TGTGCCAGTACCCAGGCGGGGGCGAACACCGGGGAGCTGTTTTTT.